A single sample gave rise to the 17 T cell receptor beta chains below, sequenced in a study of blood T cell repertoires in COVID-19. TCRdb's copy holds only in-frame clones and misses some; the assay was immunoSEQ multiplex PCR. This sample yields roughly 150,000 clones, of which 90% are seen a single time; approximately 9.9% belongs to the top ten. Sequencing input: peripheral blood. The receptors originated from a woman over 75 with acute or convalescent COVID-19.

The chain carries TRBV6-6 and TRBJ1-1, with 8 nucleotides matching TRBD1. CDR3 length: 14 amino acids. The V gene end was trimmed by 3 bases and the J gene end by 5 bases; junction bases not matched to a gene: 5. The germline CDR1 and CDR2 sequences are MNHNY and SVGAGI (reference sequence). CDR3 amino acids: CASSYDRGGTEAFF. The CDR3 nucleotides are TGTGCCAGCAGTTATGACAGGGGAGGTACTGAAGCTTTCTTT.

The CDR3 sequence: CASSPGTAVEGEQYF. CDR3 DNA sequence: TGTGCCAGCAGCCCCGGGACAGCGGTGGAAGGCGAGCAGTACTTC. The chain employs TRBV7-2 and TRBJ2-7; 7 nucleotides align to TRBD1. Germline values: CDR1 SGHTA, CDR2 FQGNSA. V gave up 5 bases and J gave up 6 bases; unmatched junction bases: 13. The CDR3 sequence is 15 residues long.

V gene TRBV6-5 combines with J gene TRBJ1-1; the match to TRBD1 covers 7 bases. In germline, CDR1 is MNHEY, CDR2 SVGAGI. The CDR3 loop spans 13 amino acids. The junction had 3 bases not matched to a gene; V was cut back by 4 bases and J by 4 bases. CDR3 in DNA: TGTGCCAGCAGTTGGGACAGCGGCACTGAAGCTTTCTTT. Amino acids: CASSWDSGTEAFF.

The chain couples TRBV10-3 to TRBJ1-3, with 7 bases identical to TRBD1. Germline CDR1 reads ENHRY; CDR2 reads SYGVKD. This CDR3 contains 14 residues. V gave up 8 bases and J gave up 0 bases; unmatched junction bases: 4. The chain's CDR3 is CAIGDRISGNTIYF. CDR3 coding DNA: TGTGCCATCGGGGACAGAATCTCTGGAAACACCATATATTTT.

CDR3 loop: CAWSSSGNEKLFF. As DNA, the CDR3 is TGTGCCTGGAGTTCCAGCGGCAATGAAAAACTGTTTTTT. The rearrangement uses TRBV30 and TRBJ1-4; D not certain. There are 13 residues in the CDR3. V was trimmed by 2 bases and J by 5 bases, leaving 9 bases between them. Germline values: CDR1 GTSNPN, CDR2 SVGIG (reference sequence).

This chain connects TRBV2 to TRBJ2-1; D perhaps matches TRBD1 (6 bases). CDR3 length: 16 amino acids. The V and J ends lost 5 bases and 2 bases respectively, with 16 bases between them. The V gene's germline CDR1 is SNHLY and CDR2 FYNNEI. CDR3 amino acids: CASSPRTVVTYNEQFF. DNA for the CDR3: TGTGCCAGCAGTCCGAGGACAGTGGTTACCTACAATGAGCAGTTCTTC.

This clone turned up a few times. CDR3 sequence (DNA): TGCGCCAGCAGCCCAGGGACAGGGGGCCACTATAATTCACCCCTCCACTTT. This encodes CASSPGTGGHYNSPLHF. The chain links TRBV5-1 to TRBJ1-6; 12 bases line up with TRBD1. Germline V gene lookup returns CDR1 SGHRS and CDR2 YFSETQ. Unmatched junction bases numbered 5, after V lost 4 bases and J lost 3 bases. The CDR3 is 17 residues long.

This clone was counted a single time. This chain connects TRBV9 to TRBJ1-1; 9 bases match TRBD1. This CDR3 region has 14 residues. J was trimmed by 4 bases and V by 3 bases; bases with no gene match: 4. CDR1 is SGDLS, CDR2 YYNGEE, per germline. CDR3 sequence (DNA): TGTGCCAGCAGCGCCCAGACAGGGGGCACTGAAGCTTTCTTT. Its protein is CASSAQTGGTEAFF.

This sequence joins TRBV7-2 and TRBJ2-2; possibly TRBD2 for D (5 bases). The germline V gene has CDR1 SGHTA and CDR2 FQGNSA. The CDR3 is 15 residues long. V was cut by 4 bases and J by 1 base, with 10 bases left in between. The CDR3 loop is CASSYLGGNTGELFF. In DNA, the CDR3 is TGTGCCAGCAGCTATCTCGGAGGGAACACCGGGGAGCTGTTTTTT.

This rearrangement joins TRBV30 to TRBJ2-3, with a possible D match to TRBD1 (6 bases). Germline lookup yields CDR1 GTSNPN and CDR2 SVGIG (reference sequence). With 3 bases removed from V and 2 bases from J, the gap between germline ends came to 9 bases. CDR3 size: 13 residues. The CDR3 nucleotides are TGTGCCTGGAGACAGGGACCCACAGATACGCAGTATTTT. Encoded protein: CAWRQGPTDTQYF.

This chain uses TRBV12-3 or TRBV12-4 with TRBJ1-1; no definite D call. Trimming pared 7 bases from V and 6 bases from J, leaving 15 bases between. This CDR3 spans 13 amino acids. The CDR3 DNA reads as TGTGCCAGCATTACAATGGGAGGGTCTGAAGCTTTCTTT. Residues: CASITMGGSEAFF.

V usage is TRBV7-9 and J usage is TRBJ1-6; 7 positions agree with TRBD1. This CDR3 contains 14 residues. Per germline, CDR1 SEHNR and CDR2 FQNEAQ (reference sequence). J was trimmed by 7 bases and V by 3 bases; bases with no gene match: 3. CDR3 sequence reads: CASSLGTENSPLHF. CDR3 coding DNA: TGTGCCAGCAGCTTGGGGACAGAGAATTCACCCCTCCACTTT.

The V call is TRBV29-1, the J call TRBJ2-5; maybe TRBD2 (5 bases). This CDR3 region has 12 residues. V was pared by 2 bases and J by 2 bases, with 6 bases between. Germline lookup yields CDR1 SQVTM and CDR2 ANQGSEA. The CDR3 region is CSVETRQETQYF. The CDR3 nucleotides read TGCAGCGTTGAAACTAGACAAGAGACCCAGTACTTC.

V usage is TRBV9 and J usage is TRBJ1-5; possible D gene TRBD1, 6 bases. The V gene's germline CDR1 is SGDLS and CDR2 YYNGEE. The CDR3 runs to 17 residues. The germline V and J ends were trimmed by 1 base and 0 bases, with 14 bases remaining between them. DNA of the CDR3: TGTGCCAGCAGCGTACCCCGGGGGGCTATTAGCAATCAGCCCCAGCATTTT. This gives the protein CASSVPRGAISNQPQHF.

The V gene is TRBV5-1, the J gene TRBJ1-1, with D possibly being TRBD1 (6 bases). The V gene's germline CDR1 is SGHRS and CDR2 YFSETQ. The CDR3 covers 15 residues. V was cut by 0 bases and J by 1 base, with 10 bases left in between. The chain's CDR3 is CASSLDPTGNTEAFF. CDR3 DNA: TGCGCCAGCAGCTTGGACCCGACAGGGAACACTGAAGCTTTCTTT.

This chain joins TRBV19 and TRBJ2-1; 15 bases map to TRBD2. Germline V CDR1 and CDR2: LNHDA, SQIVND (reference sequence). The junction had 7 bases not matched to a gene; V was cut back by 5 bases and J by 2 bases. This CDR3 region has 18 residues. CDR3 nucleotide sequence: TGTGCCAGTAGTCTACCGGGACTAGCGGGGGGCCCCTACAATGAGCAGTTCTTC. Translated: CASSLPGLAGGPYNEQFF.

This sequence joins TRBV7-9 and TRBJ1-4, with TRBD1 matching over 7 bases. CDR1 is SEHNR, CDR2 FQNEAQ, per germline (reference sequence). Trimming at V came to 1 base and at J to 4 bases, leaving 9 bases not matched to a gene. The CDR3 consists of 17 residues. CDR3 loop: CASSLGYRGSGNEKLFF. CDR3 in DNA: TGTGCCAGCAGCTTAGGCTACAGGGGCAGTGGTAATGAAAAACTGTTTTTT. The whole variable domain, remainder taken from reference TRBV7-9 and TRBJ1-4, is DTGVSQNPRHKITKRGQNVTFRCDPISEHNRLYWYRQTLGQGPEFLTYFQNEAQLEKSRLLSDRFSAERPKGSFSTLEIQRTEQGDSAMYLCASSLGYRGSGNEKLFFGSGTQLSVL.